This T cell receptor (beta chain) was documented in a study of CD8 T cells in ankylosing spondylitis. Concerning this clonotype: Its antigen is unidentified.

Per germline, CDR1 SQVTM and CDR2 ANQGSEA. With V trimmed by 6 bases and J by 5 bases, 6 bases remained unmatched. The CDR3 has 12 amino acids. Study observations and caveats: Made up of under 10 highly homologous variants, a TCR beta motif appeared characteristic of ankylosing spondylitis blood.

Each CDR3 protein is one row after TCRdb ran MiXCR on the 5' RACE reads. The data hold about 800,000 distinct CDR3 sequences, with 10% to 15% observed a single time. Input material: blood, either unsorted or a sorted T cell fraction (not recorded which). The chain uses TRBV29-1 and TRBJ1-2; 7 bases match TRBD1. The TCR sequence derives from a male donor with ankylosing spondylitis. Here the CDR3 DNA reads TGCAGCGTAGAGACAGGGCGATATGGCTACACCTTC. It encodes CSVETGRYGYTF.